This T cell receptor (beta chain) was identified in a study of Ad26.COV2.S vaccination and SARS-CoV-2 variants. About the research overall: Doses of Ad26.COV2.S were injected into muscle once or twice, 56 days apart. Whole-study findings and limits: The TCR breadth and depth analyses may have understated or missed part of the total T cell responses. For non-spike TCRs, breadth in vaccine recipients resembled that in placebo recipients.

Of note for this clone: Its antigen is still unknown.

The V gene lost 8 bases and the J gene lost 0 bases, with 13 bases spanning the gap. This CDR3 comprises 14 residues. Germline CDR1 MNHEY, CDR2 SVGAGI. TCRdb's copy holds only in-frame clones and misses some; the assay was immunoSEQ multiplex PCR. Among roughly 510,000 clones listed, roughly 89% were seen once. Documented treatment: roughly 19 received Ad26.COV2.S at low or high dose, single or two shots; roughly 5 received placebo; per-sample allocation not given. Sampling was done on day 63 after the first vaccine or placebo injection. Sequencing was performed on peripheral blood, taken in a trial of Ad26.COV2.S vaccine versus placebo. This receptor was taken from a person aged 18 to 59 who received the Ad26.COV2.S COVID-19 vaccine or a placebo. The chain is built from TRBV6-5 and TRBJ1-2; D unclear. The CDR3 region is CASRQERTNYGYTF. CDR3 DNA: TGTGCCAGCCGTCAGGAGAGAACTAACTATGGCTACACCTTC.